What follows is one TCR beta chain and its context. All recovered Cohort 3 donors got two negative PCRs, got clearance, or saw symptom resolution. These data originate in a study of blood T cell repertoires in COVID-19. In the study overall: T cells, B-cell-depleted T cells, or PBMCs provided the cDNA or gDNA that served as material.

Sequencing was performed with immunoSEQ multiplex PCR; in TCRdb, only in-frame clones are kept and a portion is missing. The sample lists 490,000 or so clones, roughly nine tenths seen once, with 8% to 9.5% in the top ten. Sample: PBMCs or T cells enriched from blood (not recorded which). The origin of this receptor is a woman aged 55-69 years who had recovered from COVID-19.

The CDR3 sequence: CATSDPKGATDTQYF. As DNA, the CDR3 is TGTGCCACCAGTGATCCCAAGGGGGCAACAGATACGCAGTATTTT. This rearrangement joins TRBV24-1 to TRBJ2-3, with 7 bases lining up with TRBD1. Trimming took 3 bases from V and 3 from J; bases not matched to a gene: 5. This CDR3 comprises 15 residues. CDR1 KGHDR and CDR2 SFDVKD come from the germline V gene.